The rows below give T cell receptor beta chains drawn from one sample of a study of T-cell memory formation after mild COVID-19. MiXCR was run by TCRdb on the 5' RACE reads, yielding one entry per CDR3 protein. Here the sample spans a few hundred thousand distinct CDR3 sequences, approximately 21% being singletons. Source material: PBMCs or a T cell subset sorted from them (not recorded which). These receptors all stem from an adult woman who had mild COVID-19 (a few samples of this study predate the infection). Cell type and time point are not known. The conserved cysteine and the conserved F or W are not part of the CDR3 here. Fields, in order: V gene, J gene, CDR3 length, CDR3 protein.

V: TRBV29-1
J: TRBJ2-3
length: 11
CDR3: SVKLGSTDTQY

V: TRBV9
J: TRBJ2-3
length: 13
CDR3: ASSVVGGQKDPQY

V: TRBV4-1
J: TRBJ1-5
length: 12
CDR3: ASSQVAGSSAQH

V: TRBV7-9
J: TRBJ1-1
length: 12
CDR3: ASSLADVGPEAF

V: TRBV20-1
J: TRBJ2-1
length: 13
CDR3: SAGSGGASYNEQF

V: TRBV5-1
J: TRBJ2-5
length: 11
CDR3: ASSLDGFSDQY

V: TRBV5-1
J: TRBJ1-1
length: 14
CDR3: ASSLAELRINTEAF

V: TRBV6-2/TRBV6-3
J: TRBJ2-1
length: 13
CDR3: ASSYDGEAYNEQF

V: TRBV19
J: TRBJ1-3
length: 13
CDR3: ASSNWGGARNTIY

V: TRBV29-1
J: TRBJ2-3
length: 13
CDR3: SVGQGTFSTDTQY

V: TRBV7-9
J: TRBJ2-3
length: 14
CDR3: ASSDTLGTSTDTQY

V: TRBV5-8
J: TRBJ2-1
length: 12
CDR3: ASSSGSGSNEQF

V: TRBV7-9
J: TRBJ2-1
length: 12
CDR3: ASSSLDWDNEQF

V: TRBV2
J: TRBJ2-2
length: 13
CDR3: ASSPRDRGLKELF

V: TRBV15
J: TRBJ1-6
length: 13
CDR3: ATSRDRNYNSPLH

V: TRBV9
J: TRBJ2-1
length: 10
CDR3: ASSPGHREQF

V: TRBV12-3/TRBV12-4
J: TRBJ2-2
length: 14
CDR3: ASSVKTSGSTGELF

V: TRBV6-2/TRBV6-3
J: TRBJ2-3
length: 13
CDR3: ASSYSHSNADTQY

V: TRBV7-3
J: TRBJ2-3
length: 11
CDR3: ASSPGTSDTQY

V: TRBV4-1
J: TRBJ2-3
length: 15
CDR3: ASSRGTSGGRTDTQY

V: TRBV6-6
J: TRBJ2-1
length: 14
CDR3: ASRSQRGQGANEQF

V: TRBV7-2
J: TRBJ1-2
length: 13
CDR3: ASRADGQGWYGYT

V: TRBV5-1
J: TRBJ1-1
length: 12
CDR3: ASSPGTGVTEAF

V: TRBV25-1
J: TRBJ2-7
length: 14
CDR3: ASSDKQGAAAYEQY

V: TRBV5-1
J: TRBJ2-3
length: 15
CDR3: ASRTTEIRGGTDTQY

V: TRBV7-3
J: TRBJ2-5
length: 17
CDR3: ASSLGKPKPFRYQETQY

V: TRBV20-1
J: TRBJ2-5
length: 13
CDR3: SARLKRGHSGTQY

V: TRBV19
J: TRBJ1-2
length: 14
CDR3: ASTSYRDRIHYGYT

V: TRBV19
J: TRBJ2-7
length: 14
CDR3: ASSIKGRDRPYEQY

V: TRBV7-2
J: TRBJ2-1
length: 13
CDR3: ASLGASGSYNEQF

V: TRBV20-1
J: TRBJ2-7
length: 10
CDR3: SARSALNEQY

V: TRBV7-9
J: TRBJ1-5
length: 14
CDR3: ASSLEGGGSNQPQH

V: TRBV7-9
J: TRBJ2-5
length: 13
CDR3: ASSLDRGNPYSQY